Each of the 4 T cell receptor beta chains below was sequenced from the same sample in a study of T cell repertoires in cytomegalovirus infection. Their specific antigens are unknown. One entry per CDR3 protein results from TCRdb running MiXCR on the reads. Of 40,000 to 50,000 distinct CDR3 sequences detected, approximately 22% appear once; the ten largest clones hold around 18%. Sequences were obtained from PBMCs, sequenced either directly or after in vitro stimulation (not recorded which). These receptors came from a human donor in good health (CMV status not recorded). Some clones in this sample may be carry-over from other donors' samples.

The chain employs TRBV24-1 and TRBJ2-3; D is ambiguous. There are 13 residues in the CDR3. The V end was cut by 4 bases, the J end by 2 bases, with 6 bases between. Germline V gene sequence: CDR1 KGHDR, CDR2 SFDVKD. DNA for the CDR3: TGTGCCACCAGTGACGAAAACACAGATACGCAGTATTTT. It translates to CATSDENTDTQYF.

In its sample, this clonotype was seen a few times. J is TRBJ1-1 and V is TRBV30; D possibly corresponds to TRBD1 (5 bases). CDR3 size: 15 residues. The germline V gene encodes CDR1 GTSNPN and CDR2 SVGIG (reference sequence). V lost 2 bases and J lost 0, with 13 bases in between. In DNA form, the CDR3 reads TGTGCCTGGAGTTACTCTGTAGGGGTGAACACTGAAGCTTTCTTT. This sequence encodes CAWSYSVGVNTEAFF. Complete variable domain (other parts from reference TRBV30 and TRBJ1-1): SQTIHQWPATLVQPVGSPLSLECTVEGTSNPNLYWYRQAAGRGLQLLFYSVGIGQISSEVPQNLSASRPQDRQFILSSKKLLLSDSGFYLCAWSYSVGVNTEAFFGQGTRLTVV.

This clonotype was detected a few times. This chain links TRBV7-9 with TRBJ2-1, with unresolved D. Germline CDR1 and CDR2: SEHNR and FQNEAQ (reference sequence). Trimming removed 5 bases at V and 0 bases at J, with 14 bases between. The CDR3 has 16 residues. In DNA form, the CDR3 reads TGTGCCAGCAGCCCCGCCGGATTTCTCTCCTACAATGAGCAGTTCTTC. Translating gives CASSPAGFLSYNEQFF. The full variable domain, in which reference TRBV7-9 and TRBJ2-1 provide the parts outside the CDR3, is DTGVSQNPRHKITKRGQNVTFRCDPISEHNRLYWYRQTLGQGPEFLTYFQNEAQLEKSRLLSDRFSAERPKGSFSTLEIQRTEQGDSAMYLCASSPAGFLSYNEQFFGPGTRLTVL.

The J gene is TRBJ2-3, the V gene TRBV27; 10 bases are a match to TRBD1. The germline V gene has CDR1 MNHEY and CDR2 SMNVEV (reference sequence). V lost 8 bases, J lost 5 bases, and 10 bases stayed unmatched. CDR3 length equals 15 residues. Here the CDR3 reads CASSPFGTGVDTQYF. CDR3 nucleotide sequence: TGTGCCAGCTCCCCCTTCGGGACAGGGGTAGATACGCAGTATTTT.